This T cell receptor (beta chain) comes out of a study of shared clonotypes between healthy human individuals. Findings of the study overall: Among donors, the sharing of clonotypes was expected to be influenced by sequencing depth. Naive subsets usually exceeded memory subsets in estimated richness.

Profiling relied on immunoSEQ multiplex PCR, and the TCRdb table lists in-frame clones only, not all of them. The table shows some 2.3 million clones, with 85% to 95% occurring only once. This clone was counted a single time. Its specificity is not known. In the CD4+ fraction, cells were divided into CD45RA+ naive and CD45RA-negative memory subsets. The CDR3 is 14 amino acids. Trimming took 2 bases from V and 8 from J, leaving 16 bases between them. Germline CDR1 reads SGHRS; CDR2 reads YFSETQ. The sequence was collected from a man between 18 and 35 years old in good health. Some clones in this sample may be carry-over from other donors' samples. The V gene is TRBV5-1, the J gene TRBJ1-1; D might be TRBD1 (6 bases). Sequenced sample: naive CD4+ T cells from PBMCs. The subset here: CD45RA+ positively selected. The DNA for the CDR3 is TGCGCCAGCAGCTTACTAACAGGGTTTGGCGAAGCTTTCTTT. Translated, it gives CASSLLTGFGEAFF.